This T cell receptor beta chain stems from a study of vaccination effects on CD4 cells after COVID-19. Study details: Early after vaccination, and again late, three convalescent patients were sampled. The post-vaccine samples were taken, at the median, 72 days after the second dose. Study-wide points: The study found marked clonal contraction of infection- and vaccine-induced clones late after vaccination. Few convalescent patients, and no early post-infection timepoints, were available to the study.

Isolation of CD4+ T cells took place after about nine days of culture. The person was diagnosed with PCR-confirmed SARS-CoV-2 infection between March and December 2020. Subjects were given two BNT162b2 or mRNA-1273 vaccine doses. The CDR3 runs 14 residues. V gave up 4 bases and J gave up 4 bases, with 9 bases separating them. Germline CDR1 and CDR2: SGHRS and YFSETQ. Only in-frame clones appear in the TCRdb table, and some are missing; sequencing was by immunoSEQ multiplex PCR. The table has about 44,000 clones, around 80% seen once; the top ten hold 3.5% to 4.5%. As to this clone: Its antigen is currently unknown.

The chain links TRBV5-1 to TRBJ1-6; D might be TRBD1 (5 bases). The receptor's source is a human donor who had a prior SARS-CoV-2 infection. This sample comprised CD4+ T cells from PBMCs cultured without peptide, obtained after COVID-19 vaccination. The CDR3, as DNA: TGCGCCAGCAGCGCGGGGCGATATAATTCACCCCTCCACTTT. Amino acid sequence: CASSAGRYNSPLHF.